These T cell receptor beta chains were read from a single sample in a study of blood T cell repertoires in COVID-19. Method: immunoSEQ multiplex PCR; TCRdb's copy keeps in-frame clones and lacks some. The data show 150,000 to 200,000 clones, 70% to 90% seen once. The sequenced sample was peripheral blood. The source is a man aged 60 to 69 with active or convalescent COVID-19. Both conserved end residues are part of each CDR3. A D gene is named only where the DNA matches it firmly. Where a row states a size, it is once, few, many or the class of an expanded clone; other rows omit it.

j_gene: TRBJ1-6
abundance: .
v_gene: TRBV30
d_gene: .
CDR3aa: CAWSTTGSSYNSPLHF
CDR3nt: TGTGCCTGGAGTACCACAGGGAGCTCCTATAATTCACCCCTCCACTTT

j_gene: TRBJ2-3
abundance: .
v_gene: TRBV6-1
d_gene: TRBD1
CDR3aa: CASRYQGAIDTQYF
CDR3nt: TGTGCCAGCAGATATCAGGGGGCCATAGATACGCAGTATTTT

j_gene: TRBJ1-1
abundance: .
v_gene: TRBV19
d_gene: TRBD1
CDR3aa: CASSLSGQGFAEAFF
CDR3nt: TGTGCCAGTAGTCTCTCGGGACAGGGGTTTGCTGAAGCTTTCTTT

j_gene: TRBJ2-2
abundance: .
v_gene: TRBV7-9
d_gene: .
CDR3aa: CASSLGIALGELFF
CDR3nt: TGTGCCAGCAGCTTAGGGATAGCGCTCGGGGAGCTGTTTTTT

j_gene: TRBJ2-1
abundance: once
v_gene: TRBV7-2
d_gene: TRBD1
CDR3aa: CASSPPGQGHNEQFF
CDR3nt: TGTGCCAGCAGCCCCCCGGGACAGGGACACAATGAGCAGTTCTTC

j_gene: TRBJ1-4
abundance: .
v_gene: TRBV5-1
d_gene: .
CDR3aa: CASSLSGSNLNEKLFF
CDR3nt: TGCGCCAGCAGCTTGTCGGGGTCGAATCTTAATGAAAAACTGTTTTTT

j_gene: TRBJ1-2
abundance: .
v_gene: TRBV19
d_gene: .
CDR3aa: CASTPGGDGTDYGYTF
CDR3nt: TGTGCCAGTACGCCGGGAGGCGACGGAACGGACTATGGCTACACCTTC

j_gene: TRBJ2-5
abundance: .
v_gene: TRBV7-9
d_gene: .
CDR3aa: CASSSWTRRTQETQYF
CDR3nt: TGTGCCAGCAGCTCGTGGACTCGCAGAACCCAAGAGACCCAGTACTTC

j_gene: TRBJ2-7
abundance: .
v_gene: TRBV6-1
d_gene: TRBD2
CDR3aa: CASSEAPGLVYEQYF
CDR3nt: TGTGCCAGCAGTGAAGCCCCGGGACTAGTCTACGAGCAGTACTTC

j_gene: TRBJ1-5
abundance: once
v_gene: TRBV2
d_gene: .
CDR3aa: CASSDEGQFNQPQHF
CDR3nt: TGTGCCAGCAGTGACGAAGGACAATTCAATCAGCCCCAGCATTTT

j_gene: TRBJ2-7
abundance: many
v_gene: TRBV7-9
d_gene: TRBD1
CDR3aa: CASSSRDSHYEQYF
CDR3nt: TGTGCCAGCAGCTCCCGGGACAGCCACTACGAGCAGTACTTC

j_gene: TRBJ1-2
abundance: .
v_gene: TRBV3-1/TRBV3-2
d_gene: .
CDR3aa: CASSRSQESNYGYTF
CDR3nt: TGTGCCAGCAGCCGGTCACAGGAGTCTAACTATGGCTACACCTTC

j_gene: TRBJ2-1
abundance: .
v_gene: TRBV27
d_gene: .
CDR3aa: CASTPRPVSSYNEQFF
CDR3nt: TGTGCCAGCACCCCGCGGCCGGTGAGCTCCTACAATGAGCAGTTCTTC

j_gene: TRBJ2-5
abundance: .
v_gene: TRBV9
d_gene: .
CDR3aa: CASSVIPEETQYF
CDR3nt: TGTGCCAGCAGCGTAATCCCGGAAGAGACCCAGTACTTC

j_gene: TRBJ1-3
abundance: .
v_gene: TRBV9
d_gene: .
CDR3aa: CASSANRDSGNTIYF
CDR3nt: TGTGCCAGCAGCGCGAACCGGGACTCTGGAAACACCATATATTTT

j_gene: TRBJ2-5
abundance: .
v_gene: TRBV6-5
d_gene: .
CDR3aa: CASKAGGQETQYF
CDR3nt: TGTGCCAGCAAGGCGGGCGGGCAAGAGACCCAGTACTTC

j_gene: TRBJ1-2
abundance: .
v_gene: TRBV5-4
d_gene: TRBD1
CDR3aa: CASSWDRDGYTF
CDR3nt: TGTGCCAGCAGCTGGGACAGAGATGGCTACACCTTC

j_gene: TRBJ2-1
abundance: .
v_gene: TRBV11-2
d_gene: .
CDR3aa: CASSLGKGGDYNEQFF
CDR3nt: TGTGCCAGCAGCTTAGGGAAAGGGGGGGACTACAATGAGCAGTTCTTC

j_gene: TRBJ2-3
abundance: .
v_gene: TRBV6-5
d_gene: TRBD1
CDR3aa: CASKQGSSSTDTQYF
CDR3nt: TGTGCCAGCAAACAGGGGTCCTCTAGCACAGATACGCAGTATTTT

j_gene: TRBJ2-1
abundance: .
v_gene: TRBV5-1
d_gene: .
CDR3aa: CASSSQTGTTYNEQFF
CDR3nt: TGCGCCAGCAGCTCCCAGACAGGTACAACCTACAATGAGCAGTTCTTC

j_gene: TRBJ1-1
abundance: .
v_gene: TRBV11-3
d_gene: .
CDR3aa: CASSRGQGEAFF
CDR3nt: TGTGCCAGCAGCCGAGGGCAGGGGGAAGCTTTCTTT

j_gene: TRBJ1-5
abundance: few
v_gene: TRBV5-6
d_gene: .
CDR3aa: CASSLRGFGQPQHF
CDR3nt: TGTGCCAGCAGCTTGAGAGGGTTCGGCCAGCCCCAGCATTTT

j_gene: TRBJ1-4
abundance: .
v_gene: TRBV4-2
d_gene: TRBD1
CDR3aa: CASSQQIGTGREKLFF
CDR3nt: TGTGCCAGCAGCCAACAGATAGGGACAGGGAGGGAAAAACTGTTTTTT

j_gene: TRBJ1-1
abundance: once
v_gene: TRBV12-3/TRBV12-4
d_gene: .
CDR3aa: CASKLQGNTEAFF
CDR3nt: TGTGCCAGCAAACTACAGGGGAACACTGAAGCTTTCTTT

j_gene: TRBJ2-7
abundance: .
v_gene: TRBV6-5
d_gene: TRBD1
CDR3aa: CASRLYRGTTYEQYF
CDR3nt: TGTGCCAGCAGGCTGTACAGGGGAACAACCTACGAGCAGTACTTC

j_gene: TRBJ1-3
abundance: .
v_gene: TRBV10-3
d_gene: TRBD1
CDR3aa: CAISDVDRVNSGNTIYF
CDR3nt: TGTGCCATCAGTGATGTCGACAGGGTGAACTCTGGAAACACCATATATTTT

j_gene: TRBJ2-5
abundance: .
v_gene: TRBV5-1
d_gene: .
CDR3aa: CASSPPASGETQYF
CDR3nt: TGCGCCAGCAGCCCCCCGGCATCGGGAGAGACCCAGTACTTC

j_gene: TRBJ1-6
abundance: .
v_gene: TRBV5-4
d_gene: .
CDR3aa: CASSFERGWSPLHF
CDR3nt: TGTGCCAGCAGCTTTGAACGGGGTTGGTCACCCCTCCACTTT

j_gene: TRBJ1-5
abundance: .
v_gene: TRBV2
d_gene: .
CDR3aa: CASTFDSNQPQHF
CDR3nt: TGTGCCAGTACTTTCGATAGCAATCAGCCCCAGCATTTT

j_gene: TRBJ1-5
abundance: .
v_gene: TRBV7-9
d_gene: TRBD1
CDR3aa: CASSSQGAGQPQHF
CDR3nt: TGTGCCAGCAGCTCCCAGGGGGCGGGACAGCCCCAGCATTTT

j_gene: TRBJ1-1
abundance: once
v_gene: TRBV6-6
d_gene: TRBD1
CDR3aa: CASSRGIGTENTEAFF
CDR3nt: TGTGCCAGCAGTCGAGGGATCGGGACAGAAAACACTGAAGCTTTCTTT

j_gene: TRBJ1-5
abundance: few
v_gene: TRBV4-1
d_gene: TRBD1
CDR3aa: CASSQGEDRGQPQHF
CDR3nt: TGCGCCAGCAGCCAAGGGGAGGACAGGGGTCAGCCCCAGCATTTT

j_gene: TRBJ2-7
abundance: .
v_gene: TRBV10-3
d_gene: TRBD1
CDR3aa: CAIRGTGSSYEQYF
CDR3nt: TGTGCCATCAGGGGGACAGGGAGCTCCTACGAGCAGTACTTC

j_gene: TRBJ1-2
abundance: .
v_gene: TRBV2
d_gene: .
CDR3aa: CASSETGRGYTF
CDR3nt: TGTGCCAGCAGTGAGACAGGCCGTGGCTACACCTTC

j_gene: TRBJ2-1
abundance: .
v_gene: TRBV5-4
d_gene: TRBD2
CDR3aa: CASSLSTSGGYNEQFF
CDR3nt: TGTGCCAGCAGCCTCTCGACTAGCGGGGGGTATAATGAGCAGTTCTTC

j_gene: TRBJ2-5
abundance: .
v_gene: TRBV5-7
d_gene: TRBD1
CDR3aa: CASTGDREGDQYF
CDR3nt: TGTGCCAGCACCGGGGACAGGGAAGGGGACCAGTACTTC

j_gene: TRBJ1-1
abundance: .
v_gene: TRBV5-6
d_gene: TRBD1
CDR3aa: CASSVTGGTEAFF
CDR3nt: TGTGCCAGCAGCGTCACAGGGGGCACTGAAGCTTTCTTT

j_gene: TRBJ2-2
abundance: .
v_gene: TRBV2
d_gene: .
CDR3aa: CAIQRGGNTGELFF
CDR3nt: TGTGCCATCCAACGAGGGGGTAACACCGGGGAGCTGTTTTTT

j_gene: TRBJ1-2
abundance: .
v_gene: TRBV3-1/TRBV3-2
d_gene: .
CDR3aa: CASSQGKVGLGYTF
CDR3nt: TGTGCCAGCAGCCAAGGGAAGGTGGGACTTGGCTACACCTTC

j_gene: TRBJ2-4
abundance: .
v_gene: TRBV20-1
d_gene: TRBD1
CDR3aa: CSASTGTGQYF
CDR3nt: TGCAGTGCTAGTACCGGGACAGGCCAGTACTTC